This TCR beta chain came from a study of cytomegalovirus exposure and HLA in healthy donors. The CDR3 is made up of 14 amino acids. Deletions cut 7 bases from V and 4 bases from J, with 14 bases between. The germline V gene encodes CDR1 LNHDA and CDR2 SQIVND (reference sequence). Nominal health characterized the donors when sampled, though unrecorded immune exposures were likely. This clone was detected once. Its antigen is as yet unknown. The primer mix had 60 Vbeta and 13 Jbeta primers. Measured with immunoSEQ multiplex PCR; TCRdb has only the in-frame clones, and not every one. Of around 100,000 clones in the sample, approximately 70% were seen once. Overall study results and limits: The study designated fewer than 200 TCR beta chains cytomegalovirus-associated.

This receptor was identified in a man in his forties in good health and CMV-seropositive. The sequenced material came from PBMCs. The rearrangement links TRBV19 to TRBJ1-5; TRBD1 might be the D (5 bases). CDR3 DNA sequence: TGTGCCAGTACTGTTCAGGGCTTAAATCAGCCCCAGCATTTT. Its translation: CASTVQGLNQPQHF.